The 23 T cell receptor beta chains reported below all come from one sample, sequenced in a study of blood T cells in healthy people across ages. Through a sample-barcoded 5' primer and a J-beta primer mix, a second PCR was run for roughly 7 to 11 cycles. Each CDR3 protein is one row after TCRdb ran MiXCR on the 5' RACE reads. The table has 1.8 million or so distinct CDR3 sequences, around 42% seen once. Sequenced input: blood. The receptors originated from a human donor in good health.

The sample holds a few counts of this clonotype. V gene TRBV12-3 or TRBV12-4 combines with J gene TRBJ2-5, with TRBD1 matching 7 bases. The CDR3 spans 17 residues. The J segment lost 2 bases and the V segment lost 8 bases, leaving 17 bases of the junction unmatched. DNA of the CDR3: TGTGCCAGCTTCCTTAAGGGAGATGAGGGGGCACAAGAGACCCAGTACTTC. Translated: CASFLKGDEGAQETQYF.

The chain combines TRBV5-1 with TRBJ1-2; TRBD1 is a possible D gene (5 bases). V shed 7 bases and J shed 0 bases, with 13 bases lying between them. The V gene's germline CDR1 is SGHRS and CDR2 YFSETQ. The CDR3 extends over 14 amino acids. The CDR3 sequence: CASSQQVANYGYTF. The CDR3, as DNA: TGCGCCAGCTCCCAACAGGTTGCTAACTATGGCTACACCTTC.

This clonotype was observed a handful of times. V gene TRBV7-3 combines with J gene TRBJ2-1, with TRBD2 as a possible D gene (7 bases). Germline lookup yields CDR1 SGHTA and CDR2 FQGTGA. The CDR3 covers 16 residues. V dropped 5 bases and J dropped 2 bases, with 16 bases sitting between them. CDR3 nucleotides: TGTGCCAGCAGCCCAAAGGGGGGGCTACCCTACAATGAGCAGTTCTTC. Encoded protein: CASSPKGGLPYNEQFF.

The chain combines TRBV30 with TRBJ1-5, with D unclear. The CDR3 covers 14 residues. The germline CDR1 and CDR2 sequences are GTSNPN and SVGIG (reference sequence). Between the trimmed V and J ends, which lost 2 bases and 0 bases, there was a span of 8 bases. CDR3 coding DNA: TGTGCCTGGAGTACCCTTAGTAGCAATCAGCCCCAGCATTTT. Protein: CAWSTLSSNQPQHF.

This clonotype was detected a few times. The rearrangement uses TRBV12-3 or TRBV12-4 and TRBJ2-5, with 11 bases identical to TRBD2. The CDR3 sequence is 13 residues long. The V gene end was trimmed by 8 bases and the J gene end by 5 bases; junction bases not matched to a gene: 4. CDR3 DNA sequence: TGTGCCAGCGGTCCTAGCGGGGGGGAGACCCAGTACTTC. Translating gives CASGPSGGETQYF.

The chain recombines TRBV3-1 with TRBJ1-2; D is perhaps TRBD1 (6 bases). V gave up 3 bases and J gave up 2 bases, with 13 bases separating them. The V gene's germline CDR1 is LGHDT and CDR2 YNNKEL (reference sequence). This CDR3 is 15 amino acids long. CDR3 in DNA: TGTGCCAGCAGCCATTATGGGGGGCTCAACTATGGCTACACCTTC. Its protein is CASSHYGGLNYGYTF.

J is TRBJ2-2 and V is TRBV7-8, with TRBD1 matching 8 bases. CDR1 and CDR2 (germline): SGHVS, FQNEAQ. The CDR3 runs to 14 residues. The V and J ends lost 5 bases and 7 bases, in that order; junction bases with no gene match: 6. The CDR3 DNA reads as TGTGCCAGCAGCAACGGACAGGGAATCGGGGAGCTGTTTTTT. Its protein product is CASSNGQGIGELFF.

The chain couples TRBV10-3 to TRBJ1-1; D is perhaps TRBD1 (6 bases). V dropped 8 bases and J dropped 2 bases, with 15 bases sitting between them. CDR3 size: 14 residues. Looked up from germline, CDR1 is ENHRY and CDR2 is SYGVKD. The chain's CDR3 is CAICAYGTNTEAFF. For the CDR3, the DNA is TGTGCCATCTGTGCGTATGGGACAAACACTGAAGCTTTCTTT.

J is TRBJ1-4 and V is TRBV9; the D is unclear. This CDR3 region has 15 residues. V was shortened by 0 bases and J by 3 bases, with 9 bases between the two germline ends. CDR1 and CDR2 from the germline V gene are SGDLS and YYNGEE. DNA of the CDR3: TGTGCCAGCAGCGTAGGGACTGCTCCTAATGAAAAACTGTTTTTT. Translated: CASSVGTAPNEKLFF.

V is TRBV4-2 and J is TRBJ1-1; D is possibly TRBD1 (5 bases). The CDR3 runs 12 residues. CDR1 is LGHNA, CDR2 YNFKEQ, per germline. Trimming removed 0 bases at V and 10 bases at J, with 9 bases between. As DNA, the CDR3 is TGTGCCAGCAGCCAAGACGGCGGGGGAGCTTTCTTT. Amino acids: CASSQDGGGAFF.

This clonotype was seen a few times. The rearrangement links TRBV20-1 to TRBJ2-3; a weak D match, TRBD2 (6 bases). V was shortened by 6 bases and J by 5 bases, with 15 bases between the two germline ends. The germline V gene has CDR1 DFQATT and CDR2 SNEGSKA (reference sequence). The CDR3 has 13 amino acids. In nucleotides, the CDR3 is TGCAGTGCACCATTAGACGGGAGAGATACGCAGTATTTT. As protein: CSAPLDGRDTQYF.

This clonotype was seen many times. The chain joins TRBV4-3 to TRBJ1-2; 9 bases match TRBD1. The CDR3 is 16 residues long. Germline assignment: CDR1 LGHNA and CDR2 YSLEER. V lost 4 bases to trimming and J lost 3 bases; unmatched junction nucleotides: 9. CDR3 DNA sequence: TGCGCCAGCAGCCGGACTGGCACAGGGGGCGACTATGGCTACACCTTC. Translating it yields CASSRTGTGGDYGYTF.

This clonotype was picked up a small number of times. The J gene is TRBJ1-1, the V gene TRBV6-5, with D possibly TRBD1 on 6 matching bases. The CDR3 is 13 residues long. CDR1 is MNHEY, CDR2 SVGAGI, per germline. With 8 bases removed from V and 2 bases from J, the gap between germline ends came to 12 bases. The CDR3 nucleotides are TGTGCCAGCGGGGGCAGGGAAAACACTGAAGCTTTCTTT. It codes for CASGGRENTEAFF.

The chain joins TRBV6-5 to TRBJ1-1; TRBD1 is a possible D gene (6 bases). This CDR3 comprises 12 residues. Germline V lookup: CDR1 MNHEY, CDR2 SVGAGI. The V gene lost 10 bases and the J gene lost 3 bases, with 12 bases spanning the gap. Here the CDR3 reads CATVTGDTEAFF. Here the CDR3 DNA reads TGTGCCACCGTGACAGGAGACACTGAAGCTTTCTTT.

CDR3 in DNA: TGCAGTGCTAGAGGACGACAGTTGAACACTGAAGCTTTCTTT. Protein: CSARGRQLNTEAFF. The chain carries TRBV20-1 and TRBJ1-1, with a possible D match to TRBD1 (5 bases). CDR3 length: 14 amino acids. Per the germline V gene, CDR1 is DFQATT and CDR2 is SNEGSKA (reference sequence). Trimming removed 1 base at V and 0 bases at J, with 9 bases between.

Details on this clonotype: This could be a read error, since a much larger clone is one nucleotide away. The chain has TRBV20-1 and TRBJ2-5, with D possibly matching TRBD1 (6 bases). Germline V CDR1 and CDR2: DFQATT, SNEGSKA (reference sequence). V lost 0 bases, J lost 11 bases, and 25 bases lay in between. This CDR3 comprises 16 residues. Written as DNA, the CDR3 is TGCAGTGCTAGAGATCTTAGGGGGAGCTCCTACAATGAGCAGTACTTC. This sequence encodes CSARDLRGSSYNEQYF.

This clonotype was detected a few times. The rearrangement links TRBV20-1 to TRBJ1-2; D remains unclear. Germline V CDR1 and CDR2: DFQATT, SNEGSKA (reference sequence). The length of the CDR3 is 14 residues. Trimming took off 3 bases at V and 4 bases at J, with 15 bases between the two ends. The CDR3, as DNA: TGCAGTGCTAGTCCCCGGAGGGTTGGCTATGGCTACACCTTC. Its protein product is CSASPRRVGYGYTF.

Concerning this clonotype: The junction differs from germline at one of its ends, possibly a read error. V usage is TRBV4-2 and J usage is TRBJ2-3, with TRBD2 matching over 9 bases. Per the germline V gene, CDR1 is LGHNA and CDR2 is YNFKEQ. The CDR3 covers 16 residues. The CDR3 loop reads CASSQETAGGPDTQYF. The CDR3 nucleotides read TGTGCCAGCAGTCAAGAGACAGCGGGGGGTCCGGATACGCAGTATTTT.

The rearrangement links TRBV30 to TRBJ2-6; D might be TRBD1 (6 bases). Germline CDR1 is GTSNPN and CDR2 is SVGIG (reference sequence). The V end lost 4 bases, the J end lost 4 bases, and 23 bases lay between the germline ends. The CDR3 totals 18 residues. The CDR3 DNA reads TGTGCCTGGATGGGGGTTACAGGGTTGGGCTCCGGGGCCAACGTCCTGACTTTC. As protein: CAWMGVTGLGSGANVLTF.

V gene TRBV4-3 combines with J gene TRBJ2-1; 7 bases are a match to TRBD2. Germline V CDR1 and CDR2: LGHNA, YSLEER. Germline trimming cut 0 bases from V and 5 bases from J; bases unmatched to any gene: 13. This CDR3 has 18 amino acids. The CDR3 DNA reads TGCGCCAGCAGCCAAGATCTTGTTCGGTCTAGCGGCCACAATGAGCAGTTCTTC. Translation gives CASSQDLVRSSGHNEQFF.

The chain has TRBV9 and TRBJ2-3; D remains ambiguous. Germline V gene sequence: CDR1 SGDLS, CDR2 YYNGEE. The V end was cut by 1 base, the J end by 5 bases, with 14 bases between. This CDR3 spans 15 amino acids. CDR3 residues: CASSVIGKWGDTQYF. CDR3 DNA sequence: TGTGCCAGCAGCGTAATCGGAAAATGGGGAGATACGCAGTATTTT.

V is TRBV10-3 and J is TRBJ1-4, with D possibly matching TRBD1 (6 bases). The germline V and J ends were trimmed by 2 bases and 4 bases, with 14 bases remaining between them. The CDR3 is made up of 16 amino acids. Germline V gene lookup returns CDR1 ENHRY and CDR2 SYGVKD. CDR3 sequence reads: CAISEPAGEFNEKLFF. The DNA for the CDR3 is TGTGCCATCAGTGAGCCGGCAGGGGAGTTTAATGAAAAACTGTTTTTT.

The V gene is TRBV7-9, the J gene TRBJ1-1; tentatively, D is TRBD1 (6 bases). This CDR3 spans 15 amino acids. Germline assignment: CDR1 SEHNR and CDR2 FQNEAQ (reference sequence). The V end lost 2 bases, the J end lost 5 bases, and 15 bases lay between the germline ends. CDR3 DNA sequence: TGTGCCAGCAGCTTATCCGCGGGGGCGGATACTGAAGCTTTCTTT. Protein sequence: CASSLSAGADTEAFF.